This T cell receptor (beta chain) was observed in a study of T cells after yellow fever vaccination. Study overall: Fractions containing few cells were prepared with SMART-Seq v4 Ultra Low Input. Study results and caveats: Most clones from primary vaccination resurfaced after the booster (around 97% CD4, around 91% CD8). Of the clonotypes, a small share occurred in both CD4 and CD8 compartments.

Template switching by 5'RACE produced TCR cDNA, adding a universal primer site and UMIs. TCRdb passed the 5' RACE reads through MiXCR, listing each CDR3 protein once. This sample has under 150,000 distinct CDR3 sequences, with 13% to 15% found just once. Germline loops: CDR1 MNHEY, CDR2 SVGEGT. V dropped 6 bases and J dropped 1; count of bases not matched to a gene: 8. This CDR3 is 15 amino acids long. Turning to this clonotype: The antigen remains unidentified.

The chain employs TRBV6-2 or TRBV6-3 and TRBJ2-7; 8 bases line up with TRBD2. The sequenced sample was CD8+ T cells sorted from PBMCs, obtained 5 days after the yellow fever booster vaccination. This clonotype originated in a man aged 18 to 29 who received the YFV17D yellow fever vaccine. CDR3 sequence: CASSDPAGGSYEQYF. Written as DNA, the CDR3 is TGTGCCAGCAGCGACCCGGCGGGGGGTTCCTACGAGCAGTACTTC.